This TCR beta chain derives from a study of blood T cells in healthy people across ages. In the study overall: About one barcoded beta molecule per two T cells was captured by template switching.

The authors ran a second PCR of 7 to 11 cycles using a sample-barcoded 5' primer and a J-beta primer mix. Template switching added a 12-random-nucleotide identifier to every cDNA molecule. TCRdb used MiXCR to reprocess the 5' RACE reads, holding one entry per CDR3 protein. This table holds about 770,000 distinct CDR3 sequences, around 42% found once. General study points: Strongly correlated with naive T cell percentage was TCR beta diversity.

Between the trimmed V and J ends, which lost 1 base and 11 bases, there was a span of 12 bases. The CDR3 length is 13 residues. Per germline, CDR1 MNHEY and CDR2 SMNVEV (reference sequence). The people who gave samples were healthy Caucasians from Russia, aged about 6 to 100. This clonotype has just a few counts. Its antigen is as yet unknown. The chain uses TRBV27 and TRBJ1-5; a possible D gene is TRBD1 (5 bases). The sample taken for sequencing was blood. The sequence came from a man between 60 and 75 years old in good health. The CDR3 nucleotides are TGTGCCAGCAGTTTATATAGGGACGGAACCCAGCATTTT. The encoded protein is CASSLYRDGTQHF.